This T cell receptor (beta chain) was documented in a study of T cell responses to AZD1222 COVID-19 vaccine. Concerning this clone: The target antigen is unknown.

The study, taken as a whole, reports: It was only after the peak T cell response that any repertoires were sampled. Recipients of AZD1222 seropositive at baseline numbered only 6 or 7.

The V gene end was trimmed by 4 bases and the J gene end by 0 bases; junction bases not matched to a gene: 7. This CDR3 contains 17 residues. The germline gives CDR1 LNHDA, CDR2 SQIVND (reference sequence). This table comes from immunoSEQ multiplex PCR, and its TCRdb copy is limited to in-frame clones, with some not included. The repertoire has about 79,000 clones, more than 70% of them found once; the top ten carry approximately 22%. The sample in question was peripheral blood, obtained on day 0 of AZD1222 vaccination. This sequence was found in an adult in good health. V usage is TRBV19 and J usage is TRBJ1-4; 8 nucleotides match TRBD1. CDR3 nucleotide sequence: TGTGCCAGTAGTACGCCCGACAGGGGATCAACTAATGAAAAACTGTTTTTT. Protein: CASSTPDRGSTNEKLFF.